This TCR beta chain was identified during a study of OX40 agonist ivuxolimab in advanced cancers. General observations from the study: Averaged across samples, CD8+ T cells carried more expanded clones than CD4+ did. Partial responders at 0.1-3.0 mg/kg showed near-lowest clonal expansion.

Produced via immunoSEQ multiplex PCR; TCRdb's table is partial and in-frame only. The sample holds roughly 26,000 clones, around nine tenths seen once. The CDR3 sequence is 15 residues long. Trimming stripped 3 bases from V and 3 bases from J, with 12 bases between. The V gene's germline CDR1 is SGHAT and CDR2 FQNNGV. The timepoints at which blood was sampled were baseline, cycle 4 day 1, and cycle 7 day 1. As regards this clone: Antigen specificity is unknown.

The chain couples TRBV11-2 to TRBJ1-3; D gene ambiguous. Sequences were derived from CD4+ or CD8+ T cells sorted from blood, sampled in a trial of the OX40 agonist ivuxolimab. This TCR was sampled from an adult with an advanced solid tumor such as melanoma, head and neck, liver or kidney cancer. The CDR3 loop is CASSFSGSFGNTIYF. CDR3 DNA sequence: TGTGCCAGCAGCTTTTCAGGAAGTTTTGGAAACACCATATATTTT.